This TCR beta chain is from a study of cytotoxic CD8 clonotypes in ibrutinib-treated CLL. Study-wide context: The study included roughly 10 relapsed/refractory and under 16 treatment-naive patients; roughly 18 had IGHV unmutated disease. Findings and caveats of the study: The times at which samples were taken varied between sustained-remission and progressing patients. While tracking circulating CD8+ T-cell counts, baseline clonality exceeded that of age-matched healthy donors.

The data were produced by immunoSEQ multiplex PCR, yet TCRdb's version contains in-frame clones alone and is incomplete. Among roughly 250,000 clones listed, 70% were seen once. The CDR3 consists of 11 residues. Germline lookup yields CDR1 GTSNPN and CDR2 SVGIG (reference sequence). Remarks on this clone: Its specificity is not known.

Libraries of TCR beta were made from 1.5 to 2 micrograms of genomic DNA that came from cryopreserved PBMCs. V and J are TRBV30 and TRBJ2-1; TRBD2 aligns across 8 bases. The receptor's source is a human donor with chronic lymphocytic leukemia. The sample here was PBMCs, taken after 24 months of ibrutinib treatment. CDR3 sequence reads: CEREIDVEQFF. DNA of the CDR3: TGTGAGCGGGAGATCGACGTAGAGCAGTTCTTC. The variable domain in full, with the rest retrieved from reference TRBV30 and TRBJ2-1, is SQTIHQWPATLVQPVGSPLSLECTVEGTSNPNLYWYRQAAGRGLQLLFYSVGIGQISSEVPQNLSASRPQDRQFILSSKKLLLSDSGFYLCEREIDVEQFFGPGTRLTVL.